This paragraph covers one T cell receptor (beta chain) sequence. Its target is unknown. Gene labels here are mouse ones. The CDR3 end is not reached by the read, which stops 1 residue before it; the germline J gene fills it in. Generated by immunoSEQ multiplex PCR, the TCRdb table keeps only in-frame clones and is missing some. The data contain some 2,700 clones, approximately 43% of them singletons. These data come from a study of tissue T cells after allogeneic stem cell transplantation. Study observations and caveats: Blood and spleen captured only part of the tissue TCR repertoire. Some tissue clones might be persisting host cells; their alloreactivity or antigen specificity was not determined. Motif-based clustering found tissue-specific repertoire signatures shared across patients, though few clones were shared.

Trimming cost V 1 base and J 1 base, with 9 bases left between them. The CDR3 has 15 residues. Germline V lookup: CDR1 NSHNY, CDR2 SYGAGN. The time point: mouse harvest day 14 after allogeneic transplant. Mouse grafts combined 10^7 T-cell-depleted bone marrow cells with 10^6 splenic CD5+ T cells. B6 (H2b) cells into BALB/c (H2d) mice; tissues taken at day 7 or 14. Sequencing used gut tissue. This TCR derives from a female BALB/c mouse given C57BL/6 T cells with graft-versus-host disease after an allogeneic hematopoietic cell transplant. The rearrangement uses TRBV13-1 and TRBJ2-1, with D perhaps TRBD1 (6 bases). The DNA read from the CDR3 is TGTGCCAGCAGTGATCATAGGGGGAACTATGCTGAGCAGTTC. It codes for CASSDHRGNYAEQF. The entire CDR3 protein reads CASSDHRGNYAEQFF.